A selection of T cell receptor beta chains follows, all from one sample in a study of long-term antiretroviral therapy in people with HIV. The method was immunoSEQ multiplex PCR; TCRdb's version includes in-frame clones alone and lacks a portion of them. The table records some 38,000 clones, 80% of them present only once. The source was unsorted PBMCs, collected 1.5 years after starting antiretroviral therapy. These receptors were collected from a man between 18 and 35 years old with HIV. Both conserved end residues are part of each CDR3. Fields, in order: D gene, J gene, V gene, CDR3 protein. D genes are given only for firm matches.

D gene: TRBD2
J gene: TRBJ2-1
V gene: TRBV4-1
CDR3 protein: CASSQEGGRADEQFF

D gene: -
J gene: TRBJ2-7
V gene: TRBV11-2
CDR3 protein: CASSSLALEQYF

D gene: TRBD2
J gene: TRBJ2-5
V gene: TRBV4-3
CDR3 protein: CASSQTSGRADETQYF

D gene: TRBD1
J gene: TRBJ1-5
V gene: TRBV6-4
CDR3 protein: CASSPQGGQPQHF

D gene: TRBD1
J gene: TRBJ1-4
V gene: TRBV6-5
CDR3 protein: CASRRTGNDEKLFF

D gene: -
J gene: TRBJ2-7
V gene: TRBV27
CDR3 protein: CASSLTSSYEQYF

D gene: TRBD1
J gene: TRBJ2-7
V gene: TRBV4-3
CDR3 protein: CASSQDIGTGNYEQYF

D gene: TRBD2
J gene: TRBJ2-7
V gene: TRBV11-2
CDR3 protein: CASSFPLAGVREQYF

D gene: -
J gene: TRBJ1-4
V gene: TRBV6-5
CDR3 protein: CASSYHGVEKLFF

D gene: -
J gene: TRBJ2-7
V gene: TRBV28
CDR3 protein: CASNSQWVYEQYF

D gene: TRBD1
J gene: TRBJ2-5
V gene: TRBV5-4
CDR3 protein: CASTTQGAGVETQYF

D gene: TRBD1
J gene: TRBJ2-1
V gene: TRBV5-1
CDR3 protein: CASSLGGRTGEQFF

D gene: -
J gene: TRBJ1-1
V gene: TRBV5-1
CDR3 protein: CASSLGGFMNTEAFF

D gene: -
J gene: TRBJ2-5
V gene: TRBV6-6
CDR3 protein: CASSYRGGEETQYF

D gene: -
J gene: TRBJ1-1
V gene: TRBV18
CDR3 protein: CASSEMALGGANTEAFF

D gene: -
J gene: TRBJ1-2
V gene: TRBV30
CDR3 protein: CAWRNRDRWIHTF

D gene: TRBD1
J gene: TRBJ1-1
V gene: TRBV6-1
CDR3 protein: CASSEGTGGNTEAFF

D gene: -
J gene: TRBJ2-2
V gene: TRBV18
CDR3 protein: CASAPLDQPPGELFF

D gene: TRBD1
J gene: TRBJ2-7
V gene: TRBV28
CDR3 protein: CASSLTGTGGPYEQYF

D gene: -
J gene: TRBJ2-1
V gene: TRBV29-1
CDR3 protein: CSVVSPATNSYNEQFF

D gene: TRBD1
J gene: TRBJ1-2
V gene: TRBV18
CDR3 protein: CASSPLPGQGKYNYGYTF

D gene: TRBD1
J gene: TRBJ1-2
V gene: TRBV29-1
CDR3 protein: CSVPSLDRGEGYTF

D gene: -
J gene: TRBJ2-3
V gene: TRBV15
CDR3 protein: CATSRETASTDTQYF

D gene: -
J gene: TRBJ2-3
V gene: TRBV28
CDR3 protein: CASSFSQRRTDTQYF

D gene: -
J gene: TRBJ1-3
V gene: TRBV7-2
CDR3 protein: CASRLRGGIGNTIYF

D gene: -
J gene: TRBJ1-2
V gene: TRBV28
CDR3 protein: CASLSGRVYGYTF

D gene: -
J gene: TRBJ2-7
V gene: TRBV27
CDR3 protein: CASSFYTGYIYEQYF

D gene: -
J gene: TRBJ2-7
V gene: TRBV27
CDR3 protein: CASSLGAYEQYF

D gene: -
J gene: TRBJ1-5
V gene: TRBV5-5
CDR3 protein: CASSPGMDGSNQPQHF

D gene: -
J gene: TRBJ1-2
V gene: TRBV2
CDR3 protein: CASRGDWLGGYTF

D gene: TRBD2
J gene: TRBJ2-3
V gene: TRBV6-5
CDR3 protein: CASSPWRGGDTQYF

D gene: -
J gene: TRBJ1-1
V gene: TRBV29-1
CDR3 protein: CSVDSGSAIEAFF

D gene: -
J gene: TRBJ2-7
V gene: TRBV7-6
CDR3 protein: CASSLQSGGSSYEQYF

D gene: -
J gene: TRBJ2-5
V gene: TRBV6-6
CDR3 protein: CASSYSPDKTEETQYF

D gene: TRBD1
J gene: TRBJ1-1
V gene: TRBV27
CDR3 protein: CASSLSGRTGTEAFF

D gene: -
J gene: TRBJ2-7
V gene: TRBV19
CDR3 protein: CASSTGPSYEQYF

D gene: TRBD2
J gene: TRBJ2-7
V gene: TRBV5-1
CDR3 protein: CASSLTSGSSYEQYF

D gene: -
J gene: TRBJ2-2
V gene: TRBV7-9
CDR3 protein: CASSLTGNTGELFF

D gene: TRBD1
J gene: TRBJ2-1
V gene: TRBV7-9
CDR3 protein: CASSFTGQGTYNEQFF

D gene: TRBD1
J gene: TRBJ2-1
V gene: TRBV5-1
CDR3 protein: CASSGTGDEQFF

D gene: -
J gene: TRBJ1-1
V gene: TRBV10-3
CDR3 protein: CAISEGLGVNTEAFF

D gene: -
J gene: TRBJ1-2
V gene: TRBV7-8
CDR3 protein: CASGQGYGYTF

D gene: -
J gene: TRBJ1-2
V gene: TRBV29-1
CDR3 protein: CSVEVRGPGGYTF

D gene: -
J gene: TRBJ1-4
V gene: TRBV19
CDR3 protein: CASSVGGVGEKLFF

D gene: -
J gene: TRBJ2-7
V gene: TRBV28
CDR3 protein: CASRIYLGQIYEQYF